These 2 T cell receptor beta chains originate from one sample sequenced in a study of blood T cell repertoires in COVID-19. Some clones are missing from TCRdb's copy, which holds only in-frame ones; the method was immunoSEQ multiplex PCR. Among some 260,000 clones listed, about 87% were seen once. Sequencing input: peripheral blood. The receptors derive from a woman in her seventies with COVID-19, enrolled during active disease.

This chain uses TRBV27 with TRBJ1-2; the D gene is possibly TRBD1 (6 bases). Germline V lookup: CDR1 MNHEY, CDR2 SMNVEV (reference sequence). V lost 1 base and J 5 bases, leaving 26 bases between the germline ends. This CDR3 region has 19 residues. CDR3 residues: CASSLLPKGGKGLNYGYTF. In DNA form, the CDR3 reads TGTGCCAGCAGTTTATTGCCAAAGGGGGGGAAGGGGCTTAATTATGGCTACACCTTC.

The genes are TRBV4-2 and TRBJ2-7; 8 nucleotides align to TRBD2. The CDR3 is 15 amino acids. V was pared by 0 bases and J by 1 base, with 2 bases of the junction left unmatched. In germline, CDR1 is LGHNA, CDR2 YNFKEQ. The CDR3 DNA follows: TGTGCCAGCAGCCAAGATGGGACTAGTTCCTACGAGCAGTACTTC. Amino acids: CASSQDGTSSYEQYF.